This T cell receptor beta chain was obtained from a study of cytomegalovirus exposure and HLA in healthy donors. Whole-study findings and limits: Through in vitro validation, a few CMV-associated chains were shown to be specific for CMV antigens. First-cohort TCR clusters tended to co-occur in the approximately 120 validation repertoires, a later analysis found. Cytomegalovirus association was listed for about 180 TCR beta chains.

Produced via immunoSEQ multiplex PCR; TCRdb's table is partial and in-frame only. The table shows just under 75,000 clones, with 94% occurring only once. CDR1 and CDR2 from the germline V gene are SGHVS and FQNEAQ. The CDR3 consists of 21 residues. V shed 2 bases, J shed 2 bases, and the junction held 18 bases outside the gene matches. A word on this clone: Antigen unknown.

From the approximately 120-subject validation cohort, which was separate from the roughly 700-subject first cohort, the donors were drawn. The chain uses TRBV7-8 and TRBJ2-7, with 13 bases matching TRBD2. Sequencing was carried out using PBMCs. This sequence was found in a woman under 30 in good health and CMV-seropositive. CDR3 bases: TGTGCCAGCAGCTTACAAAAGAAGAAACCCGGGACTAGCGGGGATACCTACGAGCAGTACTTC. It codes for CASSLQKKKPGTSGDTYEQYF.